This is a list of T cell receptor beta chains from one sample in a study of blood T cell repertoires in COVID-19. The table came from immunoSEQ multiplex PCR; TCRdb's copy has only in-frame clones and leaves some out. The sample lists around 250,000 clones; roughly 84% were seen once. The specimen sequenced was peripheral blood. These receptor sequences come from a woman aged 18-29 years with acute or convalescent COVID-19. Each CDR3 is given with its conserved first and last residue. Fields, in order: D gene, J gene, clone size, V gene, CDR3 protein, CDR3 DNA. The D gene is left open where the match is weak. Only some rows state a clone size, as once, few, many or a class for expanded clones.

d_gene: TRBD1
j_gene: TRBJ1-4
abundance: once
v_gene: TRBV2
CDR3aa: CASRGTAANEKLFF
CDR3nt: TGTGCCAGCAGGGGGACAGCCGCTAATGAAAAACTGTTTTTT

d_gene: TRBD2
j_gene: TRBJ2-7
abundance: -
v_gene: TRBV6-2/TRBV6-3
CDR3aa: CASSLLLAGGYEQYF
CDR3nt: TGTGCCAGCAGCCTTCTCCTAGCGGGAGGCTACGAGCAGTACTTC

d_gene: -
j_gene: TRBJ2-2
abundance: once
v_gene: TRBV11-2
CDR3aa: CASRKGQNTGELFF
CDR3nt: TGTGCCAGCAGGAAGGGACAGAACACCGGGGAGCTGTTTTTT

d_gene: -
j_gene: TRBJ2-7
abundance: -
v_gene: TRBV7-2
CDR3aa: CASSLPSYEQYF
CDR3nt: TGTGCCAGCAGCCTTCCTTCCTACGAGCAGTACTTC

d_gene: -
j_gene: TRBJ2-7
abundance: many
v_gene: TRBV5-4
CDR3aa: CASSLTRAREQYF
CDR3nt: TGTGCCAGCAGCTTGACCAGGGCCCGGGAGCAGTACTTC

d_gene: -
j_gene: TRBJ1-4
abundance: -
v_gene: TRBV5-3
CDR3aa: CARSLPTRAPRGVKEKLFF
CDR3nt: TGTGCCAGAAGCTTGCCTACCCGAGCTCCTCGGGGGGTGAAGGAAAAACTGTTTTTT

d_gene: TRBD2
j_gene: TRBJ2-7
abundance: -
v_gene: TRBV6-7
CDR3aa: CASSLAGTSGTTSSYEQYF
CDR3nt: TGTGCCAGCAGTCTAGCCGGGACTAGCGGGACAACCAGCTCCTACGAGCAGTACTTC

d_gene: TRBD1
j_gene: TRBJ2-7
abundance: many
v_gene: TRBV7-9
CDR3aa: CASSSAGGQERHEQYF
CDR3nt: TGTGCCAGCAGCTCGGCCGGGGGACAGGAGAGGCACGAGCAGTACTTC

d_gene: -
j_gene: TRBJ2-4
abundance: -
v_gene: TRBV5-8
CDR3aa: CASSREQGDIQYF
CDR3nt: TGTGCCAGCAGCCGGGAGCAGGGAGACATTCAGTACTTC

d_gene: TRBD1
j_gene: TRBJ1-6
abundance: -
v_gene: TRBV27
CDR3aa: CASSLRQGYNSPLHF
CDR3nt: TGTGCCAGCAGTTTAAGACAGGGCTATAATTCACCCCTCCACTTT

d_gene: TRBD2
j_gene: TRBJ2-3
abundance: -
v_gene: TRBV14
CDR3aa: CASRGTSWDTQYF
CDR3nt: TGTGCCAGCAGAGGGACTAGTTGGGATACGCAGTATTTT

d_gene: -
j_gene: TRBJ2-5
abundance: -
v_gene: TRBV6-5
CDR3aa: CASRNWETQYF
CDR3nt: TGTGCCAGCAGAAACTGGGAGACCCAGTACTTC

d_gene: TRBD2
j_gene: TRBJ2-7
abundance: once
v_gene: TRBV19
CDR3aa: CASSHGLAEAYEQYF
CDR3nt: TGTGCCAGTAGTCATGGACTAGCGGAAGCCTACGAGCAGTACTTC

d_gene: -
j_gene: TRBJ2-1
abundance: -
v_gene: TRBV4-2
CDR3aa: CASSQDRGEQFF
CDR3nt: TGTGCCAGCAGCCAAGATCGGGGGGAGCAGTTCTTC

d_gene: -
j_gene: TRBJ1-2
abundance: -
v_gene: TRBV30
CDR3aa: CAWSMAYGYTF
CDR3nt: TGTGCCTGGTCGATGGCCTATGGCTACACCTTC

d_gene: TRBD2
j_gene: TRBJ2-7
abundance: once
v_gene: TRBV3-1/TRBV3-2
CDR3aa: CASSQVPGLAGGPSYEQYF
CDR3nt: TGTGCCAGCAGCCAAGTGCCGGGACTAGCGGGAGGGCCGTCCTACGAGCAGTACTTC

d_gene: -
j_gene: TRBJ1-2
abundance: few
v_gene: TRBV19
CDR3aa: CASSTGYGYTF
CDR3nt: TGTGCCAGTAGTACCGGCTATGGCTACACCTTC

d_gene: -
j_gene: TRBJ2-5
abundance: -
v_gene: TRBV11-1
CDR3aa: CASSLLRGETQYF
CDR3nt: TGTGCCAGCAGCTTATTACGTGGCGAGACCCAGTACTTC

d_gene: TRBD2
j_gene: TRBJ2-3
abundance: -
v_gene: TRBV9
CDR3aa: CASSATSGSYVDTQYF
CDR3nt: TGTGCCAGCAGCGCGACTAGCGGGAGTTATGTGGATACGCAGTATTTT

d_gene: TRBD2
j_gene: TRBJ2-1
abundance: -
v_gene: TRBV19
CDR3aa: CASSIPGTSGNNEQFF
CDR3nt: TGTGCCAGTAGTATCCCGGGGACTAGCGGGAACAATGAGCAGTTCTTC

d_gene: TRBD2
j_gene: TRBJ2-1
abundance: -
v_gene: TRBV7-3
CDR3aa: CASSLIPGGGPPFF
CDR3nt: TGTGCCAGCAGCTTAATACCGGGGGGAGGGCCCCCGTTCTTC

d_gene: -
j_gene: TRBJ1-5
abundance: -
v_gene: TRBV19
CDR3aa: CASTLPGQRGNQPQHF
CDR3nt: TGTGCCAGTACGTTACCAGGACAGAGGGGCAATCAGCCCCAGCATTTT

d_gene: -
j_gene: TRBJ1-6
abundance: -
v_gene: TRBV14
CDR3aa: CASSQGGSNSPLHF
CDR3nt: TGTGCCAGCAGCCAAGGGGGCAGTAATTCACCCCTCCACTTT

d_gene: -
j_gene: TRBJ1-2
abundance: -
v_gene: TRBV6-5
CDR3aa: CASSSPQGSHYGYTF
CDR3nt: TGTGCCAGCAGTTCCCCACAGGGTTCTCACTATGGCTACACCTTC

d_gene: TRBD2
j_gene: TRBJ2-5
abundance: -
v_gene: TRBV27
CDR3aa: CASSFSGSETQYF
CDR3nt: TGTGCCAGCAGTTTTAGCGGGTCTGAGACCCAGTACTTC

d_gene: -
j_gene: TRBJ2-1
abundance: -
v_gene: TRBV11-2
CDR3aa: CASSLDLYSYNEQFF
CDR3nt: TGTGCCAGCAGCTTAGACCTGTACTCCTACAATGAGCAGTTCTTC

d_gene: TRBD1
j_gene: TRBJ1-1
abundance: once
v_gene: TRBV15
CDR3aa: CATSRALPGQGRKTEAFF
CDR3nt: TGTGCCACCAGCAGAGCCCTACCGGGACAGGGAAGAAAGACTGAAGCTTTCTTT

d_gene: -
j_gene: TRBJ1-5
abundance: -
v_gene: TRBV10-3
CDR3aa: CAISRISNQPQHF
CDR3nt: TGTGCCATCAGCAGAATTAGCAATCAGCCCCAGCATTTT

d_gene: -
j_gene: TRBJ1-2
abundance: once
v_gene: TRBV7-8
CDR3aa: CASSLQNYGYTF
CDR3nt: TGTGCCAGCAGCTTACAGAACTATGGCTACACCTTC

d_gene: TRBD1
j_gene: TRBJ1-1
abundance: -
v_gene: TRBV30
CDR3aa: CAWSAQQGVGNTEAFF
CDR3nt: TGTGCCTGGAGTGCCCAACAGGGGGTAGGTAACACTGAAGCTTTCTTT

d_gene: -
j_gene: TRBJ1-2
abundance: -
v_gene: TRBV27
CDR3aa: CASSLGPYYGYTF
CDR3nt: TGTGCCAGCAGTTTAGGGCCGTACTATGGCTACACCTTC

d_gene: TRBD2
j_gene: TRBJ2-1
abundance: -
v_gene: TRBV10-3
CDR3aa: CAISAGRSGSAGVYNEQFF
CDR3nt: TGTGCCATCAGTGCGGGCCGGTCTGGGTCCGCGGGAGTCTACAATGAGCAGTTCTTC

d_gene: -
j_gene: TRBJ1-6
abundance: -
v_gene: TRBV5-1
CDR3aa: CASSFGEYNSPLHF
CDR3nt: TGCGCCAGCAGCTTCGGGGAGTACAATTCACCCCTCCACTTT

d_gene: -
j_gene: TRBJ2-1
abundance: few
v_gene: TRBV5-1
CDR3aa: CASSLGASVYNEQFF
CDR3nt: TGCGCCAGCAGCTTGGGTGCTAGCGTATACAATGAGCAGTTCTTC

d_gene: TRBD2
j_gene: TRBJ2-1
abundance: -
v_gene: TRBV18
CDR3aa: CASSPSDGLAARVNEQFF
CDR3nt: TGTGCCAGCTCACCCTCAGACGGACTAGCGGCACGAGTAAATGAGCAGTTCTTC

d_gene: -
j_gene: TRBJ2-7
abundance: -
v_gene: TRBV5-1
CDR3aa: CASSLRQGGYEQYF
CDR3nt: TGCGCCAGCAGCTTAAGACAGGGAGGCTACGAGCAGTACTTC

d_gene: TRBD2
j_gene: TRBJ2-5
abundance: once
v_gene: TRBV5-4
CDR3aa: CASSLARFPASGTETQYF
CDR3nt: TGTGCCAGCAGCTTGGCCCGCTTCCCGGCTAGCGGGACGGAGACCCAGTACTTC

d_gene: -
j_gene: TRBJ1-1
abundance: -
v_gene: TRBV13
CDR3aa: CASSSAGATEAFF
CDR3nt: TGTGCCAGCAGCTCCGCAGGGGCGACTGAAGCTTTCTTT

d_gene: -
j_gene: TRBJ2-3
abundance: -
v_gene: TRBV28
CDR3aa: CASSLRQSTDTQYF
CDR3nt: TGTGCCAGCAGTCTACGACAGAGCACAGATACGCAGTATTTT

d_gene: TRBD1
j_gene: TRBJ2-1
abundance: -
v_gene: TRBV12-3/TRBV12-4
CDR3aa: CASNGQGGDEQFF
CDR3nt: TGTGCCAGCAACGGACAGGGAGGAGATGAGCAGTTCTTC

d_gene: -
j_gene: TRBJ2-7
abundance: many
v_gene: TRBV10-1
CDR3aa: CASSPIRRTRRNWSYEQYF
CDR3nt: TGCGCCAGCAGTCCAATCCGGAGGACGAGACGGAACTGGTCCTACGAGCAGTACTTC

d_gene: TRBD2
j_gene: TRBJ2-7
abundance: -
v_gene: TRBV10-3
CDR3aa: CAISDLGTSGSYEQYF
CDR3nt: TGTGCCATCAGTGACCTCGGGACTAGCGGCTCCTACGAGCAGTACTTC

d_gene: -
j_gene: TRBJ2-1
abundance: -
v_gene: TRBV11-2
CDR3aa: CASTGDWTYNEQFF
CDR3nt: TGTGCCAGCACCGGAGACTGGACCTACAATGAGCAGTTCTTC

d_gene: -
j_gene: TRBJ1-1
abundance: -
v_gene: TRBV3-1/TRBV3-2
CDR3aa: CASSLGQNTEAFF
CDR3nt: TGTGCCAGCAGCCTCGGACAGAACACTGAAGCTTTCTTT

d_gene: TRBD1
j_gene: TRBJ2-4
abundance: -
v_gene: TRBV18
CDR3aa: CASSPPRQGQGEAKNIQYF
CDR3nt: TGTGCCAGCTCACCGCCGAGACAAGGACAGGGTGAGGCCAAAAACATTCAGTACTTC

d_gene: -
j_gene: TRBJ2-3
abundance: -
v_gene: TRBV19
CDR3aa: CASSMAGRVRITDTQYF
CDR3nt: TGTGCCAGTAGTATGGCGGGTAGAGTGCGTATAACAGATACGCAGTATTTT

d_gene: TRBD1
j_gene: TRBJ2-1
abundance: few
v_gene: TRBV25-1
CDR3aa: CASSSGTGTSHRQNEQFF
CDR3nt: TGTGCCAGCAGTTCCGGGACAGGTACTTCCCATCGTCAGAATGAGCAGTTCTTC

d_gene: -
j_gene: TRBJ1-6
abundance: -
v_gene: TRBV28
CDR3aa: CASSTDRYYNSPLHF
CDR3nt: TGTGCCAGCAGCACTGACAGGTACTATAATTCACCCCTCCACTTT

d_gene: TRBD1
j_gene: TRBJ2-7
abundance: -
v_gene: TRBV28
CDR3aa: CASSSTGALIEQYF
CDR3nt: TGTGCCAGCAGTTCAACAGGGGCCCTCATCGAGCAGTACTTC

d_gene: -
j_gene: TRBJ1-1
abundance: -
v_gene: TRBV28
CDR3aa: CASSPLYHTEAFF
CDR3nt: TGTGCCAGCAGTCCCCTCTATCACACTGAAGCTTTCTTT

d_gene: -
j_gene: TRBJ2-1
abundance: once
v_gene: TRBV30
CDR3aa: CAWSVGAANEQFF
CDR3nt: TGTGCCTGGAGTGTTGGGGCCGCCAATGAGCAGTTCTTC

d_gene: TRBD1
j_gene: TRBJ1-6
abundance: -
v_gene: TRBV13
CDR3aa: CASRDREWSSPLHF
CDR3nt: TGTGCCAGCAGAGACAGGGAATGGAGTTCACCCCTCCACTTT

d_gene: -
j_gene: TRBJ1-1
abundance: few
v_gene: TRBV6-5
CDR3aa: CASSPGGGTEAFF
CDR3nt: TGTGCCAGCAGTCCAGGAGGAGGCACTGAAGCTTTCTTT

d_gene: TRBD1
j_gene: TRBJ1-1
abundance: -
v_gene: TRBV5-1
CDR3aa: CASSVQGAGGTEAFF
CDR3nt: TGCGCCAGCAGCGTACAGGGGGCTGGTGGAACTGAAGCTTTCTTT

d_gene: -
j_gene: TRBJ1-1
abundance: -
v_gene: TRBV6-5
CDR3aa: CASSYGTGRGGTEAFF
CDR3nt: TGTGCCAGCAGTTACGGTACAGGGAGAGGCGGCACTGAAGCTTTCTTT

d_gene: TRBD2
j_gene: TRBJ2-1
abundance: -
v_gene: TRBV18
CDR3aa: CASSPRTSGIVNEQFF
CDR3nt: TGTGCCAGCTCACCCCGTACTAGCGGGATTGTGAATGAGCAGTTCTTC

d_gene: TRBD2
j_gene: TRBJ2-7
abundance: -
v_gene: TRBV7-2
CDR3aa: CASSARTSGRDEQYF
CDR3nt: TGTGCCAGCAGCGCACGGACTAGCGGGAGGGACGAGCAGTACTTC

d_gene: TRBD2
j_gene: TRBJ2-1
abundance: once
v_gene: TRBV4-3
CDR3aa: CASSPGTSGSGPQFF
CDR3nt: TGCGCCAGCAGCCCCGGGACTAGCGGGAGTGGTCCCCAGTTCTTC

d_gene: TRBD1
j_gene: TRBJ2-7
abundance: -
v_gene: TRBV5-4
CDR3aa: CASSLGETGTGGIYEQYF
CDR3nt: TGTGCCAGCAGCTTGGGGGAGACCGGGACAGGGGGCATCTACGAGCAGTACTTC